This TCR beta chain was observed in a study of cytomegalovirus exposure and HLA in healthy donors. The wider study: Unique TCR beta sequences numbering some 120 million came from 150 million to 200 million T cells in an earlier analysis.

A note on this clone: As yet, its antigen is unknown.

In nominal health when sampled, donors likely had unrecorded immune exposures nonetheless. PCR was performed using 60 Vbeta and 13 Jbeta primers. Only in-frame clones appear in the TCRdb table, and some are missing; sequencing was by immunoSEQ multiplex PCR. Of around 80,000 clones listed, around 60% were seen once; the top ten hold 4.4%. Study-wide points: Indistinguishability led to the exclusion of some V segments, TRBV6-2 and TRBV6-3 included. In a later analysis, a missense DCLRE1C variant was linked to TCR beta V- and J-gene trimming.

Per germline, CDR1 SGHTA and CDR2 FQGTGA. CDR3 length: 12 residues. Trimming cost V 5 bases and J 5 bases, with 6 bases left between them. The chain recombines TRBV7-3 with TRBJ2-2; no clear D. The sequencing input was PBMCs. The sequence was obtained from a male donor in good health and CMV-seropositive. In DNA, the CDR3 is TGTGCCAGCAGCGTCAGAACCGGGGAGCTGTTTTTT. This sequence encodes CASSVRTGELFF. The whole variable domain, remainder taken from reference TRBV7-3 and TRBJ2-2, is GAGVSQTPSNKVTEKGKYVELRCDPISGHTALYWYRQSLGQGPEFLIYFQGTGAADDSGLPNDRFFAVRPEGSVSTLKIQRTERGDSAVYLCASSVRTGELFFGEGSRLTVL.